A selection of T cell receptor beta chains follows, all from one sample in a study of T cells in Graves' hyperthyroidism and ophthalmopathy. In TCRdb, the multiplex PCR reads were re-called with MiXCR into one record per CDR3 protein. The sample lists some 500,000 distinct CDR3 sequences; 15% to 20% were seen once. Sequencing input: blood. These receptors all come from a woman aged 25 to 39 with Graves' ophthalmopathy. CDR3s include the opening cysteine and the closing phenylalanine or tryptophan.

>TRBJ2-7|TRBV20-1
CSTTLAGSSYEQYF
>TRBJ2-5|TRBV28
CASSSPGRVETQYF
>TRBJ2-1|TRBV5-6
CASSAGTGGTNEQFF
>TRBJ2-7|TRBV28
CASSLRLPRRGRDSYEQYF
>TRBJ2-3|TRBV6-1
CASSPGSKNTQYF
>TRBJ2-2|TRBV6-4
CASSDSIELTGELFF
>TRBJ1-6|TRBV7-9
CASSSRMTPLHF
>TRBJ2-5|TRBV20-1
CSALKEGPQETQYF
>TRBJ2-5|TRBV11-3
CASSLGWDQETQYF
>TRBJ2-1|TRBV27
CASRYSGPLENEQFF
>TRBJ2-2|TRBV20-1
CSAAAGTGRPTGELFF
>TRBJ2-1|TRBV6-5
CASSSQGSYNEQFF
>TRBJ2-7|TRBV11-2
CASSYRQGAYEQYF
>TRBJ2-5|TRBV24-1
CATSDSGLAGELETQYF
>TRBJ2-3|TRBV28
CASSTYMGQGAGTDTQYF
>TRBJ2-1|TRBV20-1
CSARGANEQFF
>TRBJ1-1|TRBV10-1
CASSESTAITSNTEAFF
>TRBJ2-5|TRBV5-1
CASSKGTGQETQYF
>TRBJ1-1|TRBV5-1
CASSPSGTENTEAFF
>TRBJ1-2|TRBV13
CASSLVGRKYGYTF
>TRBJ2-5|TRBV11-3
CASSFGGARGDQETQYF
>TRBJ2-7|TRBV28
CASSPSVTYEQYF
>TRBJ2-5|TRBV5-1
CASSSGLAGPGETQYF